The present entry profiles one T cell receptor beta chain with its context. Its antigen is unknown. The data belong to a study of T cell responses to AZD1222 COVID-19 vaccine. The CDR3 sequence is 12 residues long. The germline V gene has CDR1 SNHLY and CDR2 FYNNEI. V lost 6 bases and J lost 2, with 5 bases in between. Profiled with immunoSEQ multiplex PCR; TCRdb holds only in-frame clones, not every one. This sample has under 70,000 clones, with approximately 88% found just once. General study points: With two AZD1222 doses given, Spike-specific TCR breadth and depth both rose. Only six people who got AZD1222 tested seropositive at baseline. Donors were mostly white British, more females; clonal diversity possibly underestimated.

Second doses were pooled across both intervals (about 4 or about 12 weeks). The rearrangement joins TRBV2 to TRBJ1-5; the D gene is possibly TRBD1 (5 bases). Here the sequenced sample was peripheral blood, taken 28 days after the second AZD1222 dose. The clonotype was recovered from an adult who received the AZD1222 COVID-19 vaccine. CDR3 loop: CASRGGNQPQHF. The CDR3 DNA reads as TGTGCCAGCAGGGGGGGCAATCAGCCCCAGCATTTT.